This is a list of T cell receptor beta chains from one sample in a study of cytomegalovirus exposure and HLA in healthy donors. Profiling relied on immunoSEQ multiplex PCR, and the TCRdb table lists in-frame clones only, not all of them. The profile shows 200,000 to 250,000 clones, roughly 80% of them singletons. Sample: PBMCs. These receptors all stem from a girl aged 2 to 10 in good health and CMV-seronegative. The CDR3 runs from the conserved cysteine through the conserved F or W. Fields, in order: V gene, J gene, D gene, clone size, CDR3 DNA, CDR3 protein. D genes are given only for firm matches. A row's size may be missing; if present it is once, few, many or a size class.

>TRBV6-5|TRBJ1-2|TRBD1|once
TGTGCCAGCAGTTTCACCAGGGGGCAGGGTGGCTACACCTTC
CASSFTRGQGGYTF
>TRBV6-5|TRBJ1-2|.|.
TGTGCCAGCAGCCAGGCTAACTATGGCTACACCTTC
CASSQANYGYTF
>TRBV14|TRBJ2-7|TRBD2|few
TGTGCCAGCAGCCAAGGACACCGGACTAGCGGGGGATCCTACGAGCAGTACTTC
CASSQGHRTSGGSYEQYF
>TRBV30|TRBJ2-1|.|.
TGTGCCTGGAGTAACAGTTACAATGAGCAGTTCTTC
CAWSNSYNEQFF
>TRBV6-5|TRBJ2-5|TRBD1|.
TGTGCCAGCAGTTACGGGACAGGGGGCGGTTGGGAGACCCAGTACTTC
CASSYGTGGGWETQYF
>TRBV7-9|TRBJ2-1|TRBD2|few
TGTGCCAGCAGCTTCCATGGCGGGAGGGCCGGGGAGCAGTTCTTC
CASSFHGGRAGEQFF
>TRBV7-9|TRBJ2-7|TRBD1|.
TGTGCCAGCAGAGGTACCGGGACAGTGGTAGGCGAGCAGTACTTC
CASRGTGTVVGEQYF
>TRBV5-6|TRBJ1-4|TRBD1|.
TGTGCCAGCAGCCGAGGGGGACAGACTAATGAAAAACTGTTTTTT
CASSRGGQTNEKLFF
>TRBV30|TRBJ1-1|.|.
TGTGCCTGGAGTTTCGAGGGGAACACTGAAGCTTTCTTT
CAWSFEGNTEAFF
>TRBV6-5|TRBJ1-2|.|.
TGTGCCAGCAGTTACTCGATTGGGGGGGATGGCTACACCTTC
CASSYSIGGDGYTF
>TRBV7-3|TRBJ2-1|.|.
TGTGCCAGCAGCTTACTACAGGGTAATGAGCAGTTCTTC
CASSLLQGNEQFF
>TRBV29-1|TRBJ2-3|.|.
TGCAGCGTTGGTCGCCCTAGAGCGGCACCCACAGATACGCAGTATTTT
CSVGRPRAAPTDTQYF
>TRBV10-2|TRBJ1-6|TRBD1|.
TGCGCCAGCAGTAGACAGGGGCCCTATAATTCACCCCTCCACTTT
CASSRQGPYNSPLHF
>TRBV5-5|TRBJ2-5|TRBD2|.
TGTGCCAGCAGGGGTGATAGCGGGGGGACATCATCAGAGACCCAGTACTTC
CASRGDSGGTSSETQYF
>TRBV5-5|TRBJ2-7|.|few
TGTGCCAGCATCTCCAGCGTCTCCTACGAGCAGTACTTC
CASISSVSYEQYF
>TRBV19|TRBJ1-1|TRBD1|few
TGTGCCAGTAGTACCATACAGGGGGCGAACACTGAAGCTTTCTTT
CASSTIQGANTEAFF
>TRBV27|TRBJ2-7|.|.
TGTGCCAGCAGTCGCAGGGGGGCTGGTTACGAGCAGTACTTC
CASSRRGAGYEQYF
>TRBV5-1|TRBJ2-7|.|.
TGCGCCAGCAGCTTTGCGGGACCATACTACGAGCAGTACTTC
CASSFAGPYYEQYF
>TRBV4-2|TRBJ2-7|TRBD1|.
TGTGCCAGCAGCCACAGGGACAGAGGCTACGAGCAGTACTTC
CASSHRDRGYEQYF
>TRBV5-1|TRBJ2-3|TRBD2|.
TGCGCCAGCAGCTTGTCCAGCGGGGGGGTGGTGGATACGCAGTATTTT
CASSLSSGGVVDTQYF
>TRBV27|TRBJ2-7|.|.
TGTGCCAGCACCTCAGGGGGACTGGGTAGAGAGCAGTACTTC
CASTSGGLGREQYF
>TRBV5-1|TRBJ1-4|.|.
TGCGCCAGCAGCCCCTTTGGGGGACTCGGGACTAATGAAAAACTGTTTTTT
CASSPFGGLGTNEKLFF
>TRBV2|TRBJ1-5|TRBD1|.
TGTGCCACCCGAGGGACAGGGGGCGTTGGCAATCAGCCCCAGCATTTT
CATRGTGGVGNQPQHF
>TRBV27|TRBJ1-1|.|.
TGTGCCAGCAGCTCACCAGGTTTTAACACTGAAGCTTTCTTT
CASSSPGFNTEAFF
>TRBV19|TRBJ2-3|.|.
TGTGCCAGTAGCAGCGGAGATACGCAGTATTTT
CASSSGDTQYF
>TRBV29-1|TRBJ1-1|.|.
TGCAGCGTGAACCAGGGGCCCGGGACTGAAGCTTTCTTT
CSVNQGPGTEAFF
>TRBV10-2|TRBJ1-5|TRBD1|.
TGCGCCAGCAGTGATCGGGACAGGGGGCCGTATAGCAATCAGCCCCAGCATTTT
CASSDRDRGPYSNQPQHF
>TRBV18|TRBJ2-7|TRBD2|.
TGTGCCAGCTCACCACCAACGGGGGGACCCTACGAGCAGTACTTC
CASSPPTGGPYEQYF
>TRBV27|TRBJ2-7|TRBD1|.
TGTGCCAGCACTGGCCCAGGGGGTTACGAGCAGTACTTC
CASTGPGGYEQYF
>TRBV6-6|TRBJ1-5|.|.
TGTGCCAGCAGTGTTACAGGGTCCAATCAGCCCCAGCATTTT
CASSVTGSNQPQHF
>TRBV15|TRBJ1-2|.|.
TGTGCCACCAGCAGAGAACTTGACAGTTCCTATGGCTACACCTTC
CATSRELDSSYGYTF
>TRBV5-4|TRBJ2-7|TRBD2|.
TGTGCCAGCAGCTTGTTAACTAGCGGTTACTTCGAGCAGTACTTC
CASSLLTSGYFEQYF
>TRBV2|TRBJ1-2|.|.
TGTGCCACCCAACGGGACCTGGTACAGGGAAAGGTGAACTATGGCTACACCTTC
CATQRDLVQGKVNYGYTF
>TRBV9|TRBJ1-2|TRBD1|.
TGTGCCAGCAGCGGACAGGGGATTATTAACTATGGCTACACCTTC
CASSGQGIINYGYTF
>TRBV5-1|TRBJ2-3|.|.
TGCGCCAGCAGCTTTGAAGGGGGGGCAGATACGCAGTATTTT
CASSFEGGADTQYF
>TRBV10-3|TRBJ1-1|TRBD1|.
TGTGCCACTGGACAGGGAGGCTCGACAAACACTGAAGCTTTCTTT
CATGQGGSTNTEAFF
>TRBV7-9|TRBJ1-1|.|.
TGTGCCAGCAGCCCCCAGTTAACTGAAGCTTTCTTT
CASSPQLTEAFF
>TRBV7-9|TRBJ2-7|TRBD1|few
TGTGCCAGCAGCTTCGACAGGGGCTACGAGCAGTACTTC
CASSFDRGYEQYF
>TRBV11-1|TRBJ1-5|.|.
TGTGCCAGCAGCTCCTCAGCCGGGGGAGATCAGCCCCAGCATTTT
CASSSSAGGDQPQHF
>TRBV5-1|TRBJ2-1|.|.
TGCGCCAGCAGCCTGCTTAGGAGTGCGAGCAGGGTCTACAATGAGCAGTTCTTC
CASSLLRSASRVYNEQFF
>TRBV6-1|TRBJ2-1|TRBD2|few
TGTGCCAGCAGCTTACTAGCGGGGGGTGCGTCTGAGCAGTTCTTC
CASSLLAGGASEQFF
>TRBV6-1|TRBJ2-7|TRBD1|few
TGTGCCAGCCGAACCAAAACAGGGGATTCGGAGGAGCAGTACTTC
CASRTKTGDSEEQYF
>TRBV21-1|TRBJ1-1|.|.
TGTGCCAGCACGGACAGGGCCCCAATGAACACTGAAGCTTTCTTT
CASTDRAPMNTEAFF
>TRBV4-2|TRBJ2-3|.|once
TGTGCCAGCAGCCACCCTCTGAAGGTGGGAGCGGACACAGATACGCAGTATTTT
CASSHPLKVGADTDTQYF
>TRBV6-1|TRBJ2-7|.|.
TGTGCCAGCAGTCACTACGAGCAGTACTTC
CASSHYEQYF
>TRBV6-1|TRBJ1-3|TRBD1|.
TGTGCCAGCAAAGACAGGGCTGGAAACACCATATATTTT
CASKDRAGNTIYF
>TRBV27|TRBJ2-1|.|few
TGTGCCAGCAGTTCACTAGCATGGGAGCAGTTCTTC
CASSSLAWEQFF
>TRBV29-1|TRBJ1-5|.|.
TGCAGCGTTGTTTGGGGCCCAGGTCAGCCCCAGCATTTT
CSVVWGPGQPQHF
>TRBV5-1|TRBJ2-1|.|.
TGCGCCAGCAGCCCCCGGAGGAATAAGGGGCCCCGCGGGGCCTACAATGAGCAGTTCTTC
CASSPRRNKGPRGAYNEQFF
>TRBV6-1|TRBJ1-6|TRBD1|once
TGTGCCAGCAGGAAGGCAGGGGGCCCTAATTCACCCCTCCACTTT
CASRKAGGPNSPLHF
>TRBV21-1|TRBJ2-1|.|once
TGTGCCAGCAAGGGGACAGCCCAGCACATGAAGTTCTTC
CASKGTAQHMKFF
>TRBV5-1|TRBJ1-1|.|.
TGCGCCAGCCGGATGGACTTGAACACTGAAGCTTTCTTT
CASRMDLNTEAFF
>TRBV27|TRBJ2-7|TRBD1|.
TGTGCCAGCAGTCTCCGGACAGGGTTCTACGAGCAGTACTTC
CASSLRTGFYEQYF